This T cell receptor (beta chain) comes out of a study of a mutant IDH1 vaccine in newly diagnosed glioma. Turning to the study itself: Vaccination began 4-6 weeks post radiotherapy alone, or with temozolomide cycles. Patients previously underwent radiotherapy, temozolomide, or both, and most underwent both. Among treated patients, around 62% were male and around 40% female, and mean age was roughly 40 years.

Time point indicated: week 47, end of study. It was 300 ug of mutant IDH1 20-mer peptide that made up each vaccine dose, given with topical imiquimod. This clone was observed a single time. Its specificity is unknown. Clones were read by immunoSEQ multiplex PCR, and TCRdb kept only the in-frame ones, dropping some. This sample has 84,000 or so clones, with 80% to 90% found just once. This TCR was sampled from a middle-aged man with glioma. The starting material was PBMCs, obtained from a glioma patient whose treatment included an IDH1 peptide vaccine.

The CDR3 DNA reads TGTGCCAGCTCTTACAGGGTTGCTAATGAAAAACTGTTTTTT. Protein product: CASSYRVANEKLFF. The V call is TRBV6-1, the J call TRBJ1-4; a possible D gene is TRBD1 (6 bases). CDR1 is MNHNS, CDR2 SASEGT, per germline. This CDR3 region has 14 residues. With 8 bases removed from V and 3 bases from J, the gap between germline ends came to 13 bases.